The T cell receptor beta chain under discussion was sequenced for a study of vaccination effects on CD4 cells after COVID-19. Overall study context: Samples came 142 and 148 days after COVID-19 diagnosis, before vaccination. Culturing of two million PBMC per well took place with roughly 10 IU/ml IL-2 and 9.5 to 10 ug/ml peptides.

The germline V gene encodes CDR1 MNHEY and CDR2 SVGEGT. V was clipped by 2 bases and J by 0 bases; unmatched bases: 6. This CDR3 contains 17 residues. A note on this clone: As yet, its antigen is unknown.

Generated by immunoSEQ multiplex PCR, the TCRdb table keeps only in-frame clones and is missing some. The sample shows 50,000 to 70,000 clones, under 80% of them seen only once. The culture ran for nine to eleven days, and then CD4+ T cells were isolated. V usage is TRBV6-2 or TRBV6-3 and J usage is TRBJ2-3; 9 bases match TRBD2. Source: CD4+ T cells from PBMCs cultured without peptide, taken before COVID-19 vaccination. The sequence came from a human donor who had a prior SARS-CoV-2 infection. Written as DNA, the CDR3 is TGTGCCAGCAGTTACAACGCGGGAGGGATTAGCACAGATACGCAGTATTTT. It translates to CASSYNAGGISTDTQYF.